This T cell receptor beta chain was captured in a study of shared clonotypes between healthy human individuals. Looking at the study overall: Each donor's CD4 naive and CD4 memory cells filled three plates apiece, CD8 naive two, and CD8 memory one.

The CDR3 length is 14 residues. Germline V CDR1 and CDR2: MNHNS, SASEGT. J gave up 10 bases and V 1 base, and 4 bases lay outside the gene matches. Authors' processing steps: ImmunoSEQ junction-only sequences lacked quality scores, so their filtering differed. Here immunoSEQ multiplex PCR was the method, and the copy in TCRdb shows in-frame clones only, minus some. V and J calls and clone size are copied from that table; D and trimming were computed from the DNA. This sample has some 2,000,000 clones; roughly 94% occur once, and the top ten carry more than 0.1%. V gene TRBV6-1 combines with J gene TRBJ1-4, with 9 bases fitting TRBD1. The receptor comes from a man aged 18 to 30 in good health. The sequenced sample consisted of naive CD4+ T cells sorted from blood. The subset is: CD45RA+ positively selected. CDR3 residues: CASSEGGQGLKLFF. CDR3 nucleotide sequence: TGTGCCAGCAGTGAAGGAGGACAGGGGTTAAAACTGTTTTTT.